The rows below give T cell receptor beta chains drawn from one sample of a study of blood T cell repertoires in COVID-19. Method: immunoSEQ multiplex PCR; TCRdb's copy keeps in-frame clones and lacks some. The sample has about 140,000 clones, roughly 76% seen once. Material for sequencing was peripheral blood. These receptors were obtained from a man older than 75 with acute or convalescent COVID-19. CDR3s include the opening cysteine and the closing phenylalanine or tryptophan. The D gene is left open where the match is weak. Not all rows give a size; the values are once, few, many and, for expanded clones, a class.

J,length,V,D,size,DNA,CDR3
TRBJ2-1,11,TRBV7-8,-,-,TGTGCCAGCAGCGCCCAGGGTGTGCAGTTCTTC,CASSAQGVQFF
TRBJ2-4,13,TRBV6-5,TRBD1,-,TGTGCCAGCAGGATAAATACAGGGGGCATTCAGTACTTC,CASRINTGGIQYF
TRBJ2-7,14,TRBV2,-,-,TGTGCCAGCAGTGAACCCCGTAGGGGATCCGAGCAGTACTTC,CASSEPRRGSEQYF
TRBJ1-5,13,TRBV7-2,TRBD1,-,TGTGCCAGCAGCTTAGACAGGGGGCAGCCCCAGCATTTT,CASSLDRGQPQHF
TRBJ2-2,17,TRBV21-1,-,-,TGTGCCAGCAGCCCCCGACTCTCGGCCCCGAACACCGGGGAGCTGTTTTTT,CASSPRLSAPNTGELFF
TRBJ2-2,15,TRBV7-7,TRBD1,once,TGTGCTAGCAGCTTGGGACAGGGCCACACCGGGGAGCTGTTTTTT,CASSLGQGHTGELFF
TRBJ2-1,15,TRBV7-2,TRBD1,-,TGTGCCAGCAGCTTCATGGGACAGGGTGGCGATGAGCAGTTCTTC,CASSFMGQGGDEQFF
TRBJ2-2,14,TRBV29-1,-,-,TGCAGCGCCCTTGGAGGGGTGGGCACCGGGGAGCTGTTTTTT,CSALGGVGTGELFF
TRBJ1-2,14,TRBV7-9,-,once,TGTGCCAGCAGCTTAGACAGCAGGGGCTATGGCTACACCTTC,CASSLDSRGYGYTF
TRBJ2-2,16,TRBV19,TRBD2,-,TGTGCCCGGGTGGGAGGGGACTGCTGTTGGGACGGGGAGCTGTTTTTT,CARVGGDCCWDGELFF
TRBJ2-7,12,TRBV11-2,-,-,TGTGCCAGCAGCTTTTACGAGGGCGCGCAGTACTTC,CASSFYEGAQYF
TRBJ2-4,16,TRBV7-9,TRBD2,-,TGTGCCAGCAGCTTCCCGATTAGCGGGGACAAAAACATTCAGTACTTC,CASSFPISGDKNIQYF
TRBJ1-4,15,TRBV19,TRBD1,-,TGTGCCAGTAGTAGTGGGGACAGAGATAATGAAAAACTGTTTTTT,CASSSGDRDNEKLFF
TRBJ1-2,15,TRBV5-4,-,few,TGTGCCAGCAGCTTGCGGGCAGGGGAAAGGAGTGGCTACACCTTC,CASSLRAGERSGYTF
TRBJ2-7,16,TRBV5-5,TRBD2,many,TGTGCCAGCAGCGCGAGACTAGCGGGGCTACCCTACGAGCAGTACTTC,CASSARLAGLPYEQYF
TRBJ2-6,18,TRBV10-3,-,-,TGTGCCATCAGTGGCGTGGGCAGGGCTCGCTCTGGGGCCAACGTCCTGACTTTC,CAISGVGRARSGANVLTF
TRBJ2-2,15,TRBV2,TRBD2,once,TGTGCCAGCAGGGACGGACCCGCGGGGGACGGGGAGCTGTTTTTT,CASRDGPAGDGELFF
TRBJ2-5,14,TRBV29-1,-,-,TGCAGCGTTGATTTTGACAGTGGGATAGGGACCCAGTACTTC,CSVDFDSGIGTQYF
TRBJ2-5,15,TRBV7-2,-,few,TGTGCCAGCAGCGTTCCCCCGGGTCTCCCAGAGACCCAGTACTTC,CASSVPPGLPETQYF
TRBJ1-6,15,TRBV6-4,TRBD1,-,TGTGCCAGCAGTGCCGCGGGACAGGGGGGGTCACCCCTCCACTTT,CASSAAGQGGSPLHF
TRBJ2-1,13,TRBV27,-,many,TGTGCCAGCAGTTTCCCTCAGGGGAATGAGCAGTTCTTC,CASSFPQGNEQFF
TRBJ1-1,13,TRBV10-3,-,-,TGTGCCATCGGGAGACACGCGAACACTGAAGCTTTCTTT,CAIGRHANTEAFF
TRBJ2-1,15,TRBV27,TRBD1,once,TGTGCCAGCAGTTTGGGGACAGGGGGTTACAATGAGCAGTTCTTC,CASSLGTGGYNEQFF
TRBJ2-7,14,TRBV6-5,TRBD1,-,TGTGCCAGCAGTCTCGCAGGGGGCTCCTACGAGCAGTACTTC,CASSLAGGSYEQYF
TRBJ1-1,15,TRBV4-2,-,-,TGTGCCAGCAGCCAAGTCAGGGGAATGAACACTGAAGCTTTCTTT,CASSQVRGMNTEAFF
TRBJ1-5,22,TRBV19,TRBD1,-,TGTGCCAGTAGTACGTCCACAGGGGGCGACTTTCAGAATTTGTATAGCAATCAGCCCCAGCATTTT,CASSTSTGGDFQNLYSNQPQHF
TRBJ1-1,13,TRBV9,-,-,TGTGCCAGCAGCGTCCAACAGGAGACTGAAGCTTTCTTT,CASSVQQETEAFF
TRBJ2-3,15,TRBV10-3,TRBD1,-,TGTGCCATCAGTGAGTCGACAGGGGTAGGAGATACGCAGTATTTT,CAISESTGVGDTQYF
TRBJ1-1,12,TRBV7-9,-,-,TGTGCCAGCAGCTTAGACAGAACTGAAGCTTTCTTT,CASSLDRTEAFF
TRBJ2-2,13,TRBV11-2,-,few,TGTGCCAGCAGCTTAGGAACAATCGGGGAGCTGTTTTTT,CASSLGTIGELFF
TRBJ2-7,13,TRBV19,TRBD1,-,TGTGCCAGTAGTCCAGGACAGGACTACGAGCAGTACTTC,CASSPGQDYEQYF
TRBJ1-1,13,TRBV7-9,-,many,TGTGCCAGCAGCGTGGACATGAACACTGAAGCTTTCTTT,CASSVDMNTEAFF
TRBJ1-5,15,TRBV10-3,-,-,TGTGCCATCAGTGAGGAGGGAAGGGGCAATCAGCCCCAGCATTTT,CAISEEGRGNQPQHF
TRBJ2-6,15,TRBV28,-,-,TGTGCCAGCAGTTTTGACGCGGGGCGGGCCAACGTCCTGACTTTC,CASSFDAGRANVLTF
TRBJ1-6,14,TRBV7-8,-,few,TGTGCCAGCAGCTTTAAACAGGATAATTCACCCCTCCACTTT,CASSFKQDNSPLHF
TRBJ1-1,14,TRBV6-6,-,many,TGTGCCAGCAGTTCACCGACAGGTACTTTTGAAGCTTTCTTT,CASSSPTGTFEAFF
TRBJ2-7,15,TRBV20-1,-,few,TGCAGTGCTAGTCTCCCCAAATCGGGGGCCTACGAGCAGTACTTC,CSASLPKSGAYEQYF
TRBJ2-3,17,TRBV6-2/TRBV6-3,TRBD2,-,TGTGCCAGCAGTCAACTAGCGGGTCCTCAAATACAAGATACGCAGTATTTT,CASSQLAGPQIQDTQYF
TRBJ1-1,13,TRBV12-3/TRBV12-4,-,-,TGTGCCAGCAATCAGAGGGGGGGAACTGAAGCTTTCTTT,CASNQRGGTEAFF
TRBJ1-4,15,TRBV7-2,TRBD1,-,TGTGCCAGCAGCAAAGCCTCCGGGACAGACGAAAAACTGTTTTTT,CASSKASGTDEKLFF
TRBJ2-1,16,TRBV5-4,TRBD2,-,TGTGCCAGCAGCCGCTCGACTAGCGGGACCTACAATGAGCAGTTCTTC,CASSRSTSGTYNEQFF
TRBJ1-2,13,TRBV6-5,-,-,TGTGCCAGCACCCCGACAGTTTTCTATGGCTACACCTTC,CASTPTVFYGYTF
TRBJ1-1,14,TRBV7-2,-,-,TGTGCCAGCAGCTTAGATCGACAGTGGGGTGAAGCTTTCTTT,CASSLDRQWGEAFF
TRBJ1-6,16,TRBV5-1,-,-,TGCGCCAGCAGCTTGGAGGGGGTGAATTCAGGTTCACCCCTCCACTTT,CASSLEGVNSGSPLHF
TRBJ2-5,16,TRBV7-2,TRBD2,-,TGTGCCAGCAGCTTCTTCGGACTAGCGCCACAAGAGACCCAGTACTTC,CASSFFGLAPQETQYF
TRBJ1-2,15,TRBV6-5,TRBD1,-,TGTGCCAGCAGTTACCGGGACAGGGGAAACTATGGCTACACCTTC,CASSYRDRGNYGYTF
TRBJ1-3,16,TRBV19,TRBD1,-,TGTGCCAGTAGTATTGGACAGGGGGCTTCTGGAAACACCATATATTTT,CASSIGQGASGNTIYF
TRBJ2-7,19,TRBV11-2,TRBD2,-,TGTGCCAGCAGCTTAGGCGTCCTGAGGGTAGCGGGGGGGCCCTACGAGCAGTACTTC,CASSLGVLRVAGGPYEQYF
TRBJ2-1,12,TRBV27,-,-,TGTGCCAGCAGTCCGACCCTACAGGAGCAGTTCTTC,CASSPTLQEQFF
TRBJ2-1,13,TRBV7-2,-,-,TGTGCCAGCAGCTTAGTCTCGGACAATGAGCAGTTCTTC,CASSLVSDNEQFF
TRBJ2-3,14,TRBV6-4,-,-,TGTGCCAGCAGTGTGGACAGTTCCACAGATACGCAGTATTTT,CASSVDSSTDTQYF
TRBJ1-2,16,TRBV7-2,-,-,TGTGCCAGCAGCTTTCACCGGGGATCAGCTAACTATGGCTACACCTTC,CASSFHRGSANYGYTF
TRBJ1-4,16,TRBV18,TRBD1,-,TGTGCCAGCTCACCTGCGGACAGGGTGGGAATTGAAAAACTGTTTTTT,CASSPADRVGIEKLFF
TRBJ1-2,14,TRBV6-6,TRBD1,-,TGTGCCAGCAGTTACGGGGACAGGGGAGGTGGCTACACCTTC,CASSYGDRGGGYTF
TRBJ1-2,17,TRBV7-8,-,-,TGTGCCAGCAGCCTCACTGGCACCCGCGGGGCAGACTATGGCTACACCTTC,CASSLTGTRGADYGYTF
TRBJ1-1,15,TRBV5-1,-,-,TGCGCCAGCAGCTCCCGGGAGGGGTTGGACACTGAAGCTTTCTTT,CASSSREGLDTEAFF
TRBJ2-1,15,TRBV10-3,TRBD2,-,TGTGCCATCAGAAAGGAGCGGGGGGATTACAATGAGCAGTTCTTC,CAIRKERGDYNEQFF
TRBJ1-1,12,TRBV14,-,few,TGTGCCAGCAGCCGAGGGGGCACTGAAGCTTTCTTT,CASSRGGTEAFF